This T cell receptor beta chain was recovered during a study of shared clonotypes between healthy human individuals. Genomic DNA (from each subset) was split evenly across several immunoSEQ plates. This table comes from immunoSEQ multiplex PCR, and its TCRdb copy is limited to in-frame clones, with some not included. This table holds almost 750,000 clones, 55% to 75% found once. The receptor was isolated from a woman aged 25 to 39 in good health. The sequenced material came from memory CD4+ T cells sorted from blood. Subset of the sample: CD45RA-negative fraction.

CDR3 sequence reads: CASSDKGDRGWNEQYF. The CDR3 DNA follows: TGTGCCAGCAGTGACAAGGGGGACAGGGGTTGGAACGAGCAGTACTTC. The chain combines TRBV25-1 with TRBJ2-7, with 10 bases identical to TRBD1. With V trimmed by 3 bases and J by 5 bases, 10 bases remained unmatched. Germline CDR1 reads MGHDK; CDR2 reads SYGVNS. The CDR3 loop spans 16 amino acids.